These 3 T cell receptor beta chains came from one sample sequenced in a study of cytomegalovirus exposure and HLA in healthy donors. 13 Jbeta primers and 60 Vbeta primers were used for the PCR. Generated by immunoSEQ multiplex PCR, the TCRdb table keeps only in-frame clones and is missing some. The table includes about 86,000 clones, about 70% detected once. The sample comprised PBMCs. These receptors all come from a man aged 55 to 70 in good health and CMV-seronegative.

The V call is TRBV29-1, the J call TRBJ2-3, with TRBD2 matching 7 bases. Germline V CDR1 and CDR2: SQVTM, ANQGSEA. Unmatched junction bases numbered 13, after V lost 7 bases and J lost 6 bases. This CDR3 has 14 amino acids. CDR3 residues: CSATGTTSGDTQYF. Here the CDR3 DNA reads TGCAGCGCAACCGGGACTACCAGCGGGGATACGCAGTATTTT.

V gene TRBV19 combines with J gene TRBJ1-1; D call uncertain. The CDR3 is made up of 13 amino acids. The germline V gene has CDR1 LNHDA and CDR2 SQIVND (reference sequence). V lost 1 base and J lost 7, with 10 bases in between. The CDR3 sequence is CASSIGQVGEAFF. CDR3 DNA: TGTGCCAGTAGTATAGGGCAGGTCGGTGAAGCTTTCTTT.

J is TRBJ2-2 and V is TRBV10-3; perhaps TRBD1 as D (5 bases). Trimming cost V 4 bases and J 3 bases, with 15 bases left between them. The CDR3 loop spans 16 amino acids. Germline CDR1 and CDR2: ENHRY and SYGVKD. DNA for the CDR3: TGTGCCATCAGTGGGGCCTCCCAAGGGGACACCGGGGAGCTGTTTTTT. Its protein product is CAISGASQGDTGELFF.